This T cell receptor beta chain was recovered during a study of shared clonotypes between healthy human individuals. General observations from the study: In general, naive subsets displayed greater estimated richness than memory subsets did.

Naive CD8 populations comprised CD45RO-negative cells positively selected for CCR7, excluding terminally differentiated effector memory CD45RA+ cells. Note on this clone: What it binds is not known.

Each sorted subset replicate got 200 ng genomic DNA, roughly 30,000 genomes. The repertoire was sequenced with immunoSEQ multiplex PCR; TCRdb's copy has only in-frame clones and lacks some. The sample yields about 820,000 clones, almost 95% seen once. From germline, CDR1 is SQVTM and CDR2 ANQGSEA. V was clipped by 3 bases and J by 2 bases, with 16 bases between them. The CDR3 length is 15 residues. The chain links TRBV29-1 to TRBJ2-5, with D perhaps TRBD2 (5 bases). The sequence came from a man aged 25 to 40 in good health. Material: naive CD8+ T cells sorted from blood. This CDR3 reads CSVDQWENPQETQYF. The CDR3 DNA reads as TGCAGCGTTGATCAGTGGGAGAACCCTCAAGAGACCCAGTACTTC.